The 24 T cell receptor beta chains below were found in one sample sequenced in a study of early stage breast cancer tumors. TCRdb's table, derived via immunoSEQ multiplex PCR, lists solely in-frame clones and lacks some. The sample holds more than 60,000 clones; approximately 80% are singletons and the top ten take about 3.6%. Source material: blood. All receptors come from a person between 55 and 69 years old with breast cancer.

The chain combines TRBV5-4 with TRBJ2-4; D possibly matches TRBD1 or TRBD2 (5 bases each). V lost 8 bases and J 7 bases, leaving 16 bases between the germline ends. Germline CDR1 SGHNT, CDR2 YYREEE (reference sequence). The CDR3 totals 13 residues. The CDR3 DNA reads TGTGCCAGTTCCGAGGGGCGAGGGAACATTCAGTACTTC. Its protein product is CASSEGRGNIQYF.

J is TRBJ2-7 and V is TRBV18, with TRBD1 matching 8 bases. Trimming took 6 bases from V and 2 from J; bases not matched to a gene: 6. Germline V gene lookup returns CDR1 KGHSH and CDR2 LQKENI. CDR3 length: 14 residues. In nucleotides, the CDR3 is TGTGCCAGCTCGCCGCGGACAGGGCCCTACGAGCAGTACTTC. This codes for CASSPRTGPYEQYF. Full variable domain (remainder filled in from reference TRBV18 and TRBJ2-7): NAGVMQNPRHLVRRRGQEARLRCSPMKGHSHVYWYRQLPEEGLKFMVYLQKENIIDESGMPKERFSAEFPKEGPSILRIQQVVRGDSAAYFCASSPRTGPYEQYFGPGTRLTVT.

This clone was counted between two and nine times. The V call is TRBV2, the J call TRBJ1-3; the D gene is possibly TRBD1 (5 bases). CDR1 and CDR2 (germline): SNHLY, FYNNEI. The CDR3 is 14 amino acids. CDR3 in DNA: TGTGCGACGCGGCAGGGCGACTCTGGAAACACCATATATTTT. Translated: CATRQGDSGNTIYF.

This clone was observed a handful of times. The chain joins TRBV7-9 to TRBJ2-7; no definite D call. CDR1 is SEHNR and CDR2 is FQNEAQ in the germline V gene (reference sequence). The CDR3 has 12 amino acids. The V end lost 3 bases, the J end lost 2 bases, and 5 bases lay between the germline ends. The CDR3 spells CASSFRPYEQYF. The CDR3 bases are TGTGCCAGCAGCTTTCGTCCCTACGAGCAGTACTTC.

The rearrangement uses TRBV15 and TRBJ1-2; D may be TRBD1 (5 bases). This CDR3 comprises 12 residues. V lost 5 bases, J lost 8 bases, and 12 bases lay in between. Germline loops: CDR1 LNHNV, CDR2 YYDKDF (reference sequence). CDR3 DNA: TGTGCCACCAGCCAGGGTGTAGGCGGCTACACCTTC. Translated: CATSQGVGGYTF.

The chain uses TRBV27 and TRBJ1-2, with a weak D call TRBD1 (5 bases). Germline assignment: CDR1 MNHEY and CDR2 SMNVEV (reference sequence). V lost 0 bases and J 1 base, leaving 15 bases between the germline ends. The CDR3 length is 17 residues. The CDR3 loop reads CASSLSFGASNNYGYTF. As DNA, the CDR3 is TGTGCCAGCAGTTTATCATTCGGGGCAAGCAATAACTATGGCTACACCTTC.

The rearrangement links TRBV20-1 to TRBJ1-2; D ambiguous. CDR1 is DFQATT and CDR2 is SNEGSKA in the germline V gene (reference sequence). The V end lost 3 bases, the J end lost 8 bases, and 10 bases lay between the germline ends. The CDR3 runs 11 residues. The chain's CDR3 is CSASWARGYTF. The CDR3 region has the DNA TGCAGTGCTAGTTGGGCGCGGGGCTACACCTTC.

V and J are TRBV19 and TRBJ2-3; 11 nucleotides align to TRBD1. With 8 bases clipped from V and 4 bases from J, the junction kept 2 bases outside the gene matches. This CDR3 is 13 amino acids long. CDR1 is LNHDA and CDR2 is SQIVND in the germline V gene (reference sequence). Here the CDR3 DNA reads TGTGCCAGTTTGGGACAGGGGGCAGATACGCAGTATTTT. Translating it yields CASLGQGADTQYF.

This clone has only one observation. The rearrangement joins TRBV6-6 to TRBJ2-4; the D call may be TRBD1 or TRBD2 (5 bases each). The V and J ends lost 3 bases and 4 bases respectively, with 10 bases between them. In germline, CDR1 is MNHNY, CDR2 SVGAGI (reference sequence). The CDR3 has 14 amino acids. The CDR3 here is CASSYEGLKNIQYF. CDR3 sequence (DNA): TGTGCCAGCAGTTATGAGGGGTTAAAAAACATTCAGTACTTC.

V is TRBV5-1 and J is TRBJ2-7; 11 bases agree with TRBD1. This CDR3 is built from 15 residues. The V gene end was trimmed by 3 bases and the J gene end by 3 bases; junction bases not matched to a gene: 5. Germline CDR1 reads SGHRS; CDR2 reads YFSETQ. The CDR3 loop is CASSSSGTGGYEQYF. In nucleotides, the CDR3 is TGCGCCAGCAGCTCCTCCGGGACAGGGGGCTACGAGCAGTACTTC.

The V call is TRBV7-3, the J call TRBJ2-2, with D possibly matching TRBD1 (5 bases). Germline V gene sequence: CDR1 SGHTA, CDR2 FQGTGA. The CDR3 is 15 amino acids. With 5 bases removed from V and 0 bases from J, the gap between germline ends came to 10 bases. The CDR3 bases are TGTGCCAGCAGCCCGTGGGGCGCGAACACCGGGGAGCTGTTTTTT. As protein: CASSPWGANTGELFF.

The chain is built from TRBV6-5 and TRBJ2-5; D assignment may be TRBD1 or TRBD2 (6 bases each). The closer fit of TRBJ2-7 to the DNA end suggests the J call may be wrong. The CDR3 has 14 residues. Looked up from germline, CDR1 is MNHEY and CDR2 is SVGAGI. This CDR3 reads CASSRGGRESEQYF. The DNA for the CDR3 is TGTGCCAGCAGTCGAGGGGGTCGGGAGTCCGAGCAGTACTTC.

V gene TRBV5-1 combines with J gene TRBJ1-1, with TRBD1 as a possible D gene (6 bases). The CDR3 totals 15 residues. The V gene's germline CDR1 is SGHRS and CDR2 YFSETQ. Between the trimmed V and J ends, which lost 2 bases and 2 bases, there was a span of 13 bases. CDR3 residues: CASSFLGGPNTEAFF. CDR3 nucleotides: TGCGCCAGCAGCTTCTTAGGGGGGCCTAACACTGAAGCTTTCTTT.

The CDR3 DNA reads as TGTGCCAGTAGCCCTTCGACAGGGAACTATGGCTACACCTTC. It is translated as CASSPSTGNYGYTF. The chain employs TRBV19 and TRBJ1-2, with 7 bases identical to TRBD1. V lost 6 bases and J lost 2; bases outside the gene matches: 6. The CDR3 loop spans 14 amino acids. Germline V gives CDR1 LNHDA, CDR2 SQIVND (reference sequence).

The chain couples TRBV27 to TRBJ2-6, with a tentative D call TRBD2 (6 bases). Trimming took off 8 bases at V and 1 base at J, with 9 bases between the two ends. The germline V gene has CDR1 MNHEY and CDR2 SMNVEV (reference sequence). The CDR3 length is 14 residues. The CDR3 region has the DNA TGTGCCAGCTACCGGGGGTCTGGGGCCAACGTCCTGACTTTC. This codes for CASYRGSGANVLTF.

The V and J genes are TRBV2 and TRBJ2-7; unclear D gene. The CDR3 is 14 residues long. V was trimmed by 7 bases and J by 0 bases, leaving 13 bases between them. Germline V gives CDR1 SNHLY, CDR2 FYNNEI. DNA for the CDR3: TGTGCCAGCATGTCTGGCTTTAGCTCCTACGAGCAGTACTTC. It is translated as CASMSGFSSYEQYF.

This clone was detected a few times. The chain recombines TRBV6-1 with TRBJ2-7, with 8 bases matching TRBD1. The CDR3 extends over 15 amino acids. Germline assignment: CDR1 MNHNS and CDR2 SASEGT. V lost 6 bases and J lost 6; bases outside the gene matches: 13. The CDR3 DNA is TGTGCCAGCAGGCCAACCCAGGGGGCGCCGGGCGAGCAGTACTTC. It encodes CASRPTQGAPGEQYF.

The table lists this clone with a count of one. V and J are TRBV27 and TRBJ2-6; D gene unclear. Trimming shortened V by 6 bases and J by 2 bases, and 11 bases separated the two germline ends. Germline V gene data show CDR1 as MNHEY and CDR2 as SMNVEV (reference sequence). CDR3 length: 15 residues. CDR3 sequence: CASRSLGTGANVLTF. CDR3 bases: TGTGCCAGCAGAAGTTTGGGGACTGGGGCCAACGTCCTGACTTTC.

This clone was recorded a few times. The chain joins TRBV18 to TRBJ2-7, with D unclear. V was shortened by 1 base and J by 1 base, with 8 bases between the two germline ends. In germline, CDR1 is KGHSH, CDR2 LQKENI. The CDR3 runs to 14 residues. The chain's CDR3 is CASSPQGSSYEQYF. CDR3 in DNA: TGTGCCAGCTCACCACAGGGTTCGTCCTACGAGCAGTACTTC.

This clone was seen once. The gene calls are TRBV19 and TRBJ1-1, with D hard to call. Germline assignment: CDR1 LNHDA and CDR2 SQIVND (reference sequence). This CDR3 spans 12 amino acids. V was cut by 7 bases and J by 11 bases, with 17 bases left in between. The CDR3 here is CASISGGETAFF. CDR3 nucleotide sequence: TGTGCCAGTATAAGTGGCGGGGAAACGGCTTTCTTT.

This clone came up a few times. The chain combines TRBV10-3 with TRBJ1-5, with D hard to call. Trimming left V 11 bases short and J 1 base short, with 15 bases between. CDR1 and CDR2 from the germline V gene are ENHRY and SYGVKD. CDR3 length: 14 residues. CDR3 in amino acids: CAASRESSNQPQHF. The CDR3 DNA is TGTGCCGCATCCCGGGAAAGCAGCAATCAGCCCCAGCATTTT.

The V call is TRBV7-9, the J call TRBJ1-5; no reliable D call. Germline V gene lookup returns CDR1 SEHNR and CDR2 FQNEAQ (reference sequence). The CDR3 covers 12 residues. Trimming left V 8 bases short and J 6 bases short, with 11 bases between. The CDR3 here is CASGEGSQPQHF. For the CDR3, the DNA is TGTGCCAGCGGGGAGGGAAGTCAGCCCCAGCATTTT.

This clone occurred once. The genes are TRBV11-2 and TRBJ2-5; tentatively, D is TRBD2 (6 bases). Between the trimmed V and J ends, which lost 4 bases and 5 bases, there was a span of 14 bases. Germline V lookup: CDR1 SGHAT, CDR2 FQNNGV. This CDR3 is built from 14 residues. In DNA, the CDR3 is TGTGCCAGCAGCTGGGCGGGCGGGGCGGAGACCCAGTACTTC. It yields the protein CASSWAGGAETQYF.

This chain joins TRBV2 and TRBJ2-1, with TRBD2 matching 7 bases. After removal of 8 bases from V and 6 bases from J, the junction contained 4 bases not matched to a gene. The CDR3 contains 12 residues. The germline gives CDR1 SNHLY, CDR2 FYNNEI. The CDR3 DNA sequence: TGTGCCAGCCTCGAGCGGGGCAATGAGCAGTTCTTC. Amino acid sequence: CASLERGNEQFF.